Following are 12 T cell receptor beta chains from one sample sequenced in a study of identifying expanded T cells in peripheral blood. The table came from immunoSEQ multiplex PCR; TCRdb's copy has only in-frame clones and leaves some out. This sample yields under 150,000 clones, of which roughly 80% are seen a single time; 2.5% to 4% belongs to the top ten. Input material: blood. All receptors derive from a person aged 18 to 70 in good health.

The rearrangement uses TRBV2 and TRBJ2-7; 7 bases agree with TRBD2. CDR3 length: 15 residues. Per germline, CDR1 SNHLY and CDR2 FYNNEI. The V segment lost 3 bases and the J segment 2 bases; nucleotides outside the gene matches: 7. The CDR3 nucleotides are TGTGCCAGCAGTGACCCCTTGCGGGGGACCTACGAGCAGTACTTC. It encodes CASSDPLRGTYEQYF.

The V and J genes are TRBV14 and TRBJ2-5; TRBD1 or TRBD2 may be the D gene (5 bases each). CDR1 and CDR2 from the germline V gene are SGHDN and FVKESK. The V end lost 4 bases, the J end lost 8 bases, and 20 bases lay between the germline ends. The CDR3 covers 15 residues. The CDR3 nucleotides are TGTGCCAGCAGCCTCCATATCGGGACGGCAGGAACCCAGTACTTC. Amino acid sequence: CASSLHIGTAGTQYF.

The rearrangement joins TRBV6-5 to TRBJ2-1, with D unresolved. The CDR3 has 13 residues. V lost 3 bases and J 4 bases, leaving 7 bases between the germline ends. The germline CDR1 and CDR2 sequences are MNHEY and SVGAGI. CDR3 coding DNA: TGTGCCAGCAGTTATAGAGAATACAATGAGCAGTTCTTC. It is translated as CASSYREYNEQFF.

V usage is TRBV2 and J usage is TRBJ1-1, with a possible D match to TRBD1 (6 bases). The ends were cut back, 8 bases at V and 8 bases at J, with 12 bases in the middle. This CDR3 contains 11 residues. Germline CDR1 reads SNHLY; CDR2 reads FYNNEI. CDR3 loop: CASGQYLEAFF. CDR3 bases: TGTGCCAGCGGACAGTACCTCGAAGCTTTCTTT.

The genes are TRBV7-2 and TRBJ1-5; D gene unclear. Germline CDR1 reads SGHTA; CDR2 reads FQGNSA. V was trimmed by 2 bases and J by 2 bases, leaving 13 bases between them. The CDR3 contains 16 residues. The CDR3 coding sequence is TGTGCCAGCAGCTTAAGGGCCCAACGGCGCAATCAGCCCCAGCATTTT. Translation: CASSLRAQRRNQPQHF.

This clone was seen once. The chain joins TRBV7-6 to TRBJ2-7; a possible D gene is TRBD2 (6 bases). This CDR3 has 15 residues. Trimming stripped 3 bases from V and 0 bases from J, with 12 bases between. The germline gives CDR1 SGHVS, CDR2 FNYEAQ. CDR3 region: CASSFRRGGSYEQYF. The CDR3 nucleotides are TGTGCCAGCAGCTTCAGGAGGGGCGGCTCCTACGAGCAGTACTTC.

V gene TRBV30 combines with J gene TRBJ2-7, with a tentative D call TRBD2 (5 bases). The CDR3 extends over 13 amino acids. Germline CDR1 reads GTSNPN; CDR2 reads SVGIG (reference sequence). The V end lost 4 bases, the J end lost 7 bases, and 17 bases lay between the germline ends. Written as DNA, the CDR3 is TGTGCCTGGACGAGCGGCGGGCTGAAAGAGCAGTACTTC. It codes for CAWTSGGLKEQYF.

CDR3 amino acids: CASSQTSRNRGQPQHF. The DNA of the CDR3 is TGTGCCAGCAGCCAAACGTCTCGAAATAGGGGTCAGCCCCAGCATTTT. The chain employs TRBV21-1 and TRBJ1-5; TRBD1, the D gene given by the table, was not confirmed from the DNA. TRBV21-1 is classified as a pseudogene. The CDR3 consists of 16 residues.

In DNA, the CDR3 is TGTGCCAGCAGCGTAGAGGGCAGGGAGTACAATGAGCAGTTCTTC. It specifies CASSVEGREYNEQFF. The chain uses TRBV9 and TRBJ2-1; perhaps D is TRBD1 or TRBD2 (5 bases each). Germline CDR1 reads SGDLS; CDR2 reads YYNGEE. The CDR3 length is 15 residues. V shed 0 bases and J shed 4 bases, with 11 bases lying between them.

V is TRBV7-2 and J is TRBJ2-7, with TRBD1 matching over 7 bases. V was clipped by 4 bases and J by 4 bases; unmatched bases: 4. Germline V gene sequence: CDR1 SGHTA, CDR2 FQGNSA. The CDR3 runs to 13 residues. The CDR3 coding sequence is TGTGCCAGCAGCTCAGGGACAGTGTACGAGCAGTACTTC. It translates to CASSSGTVYEQYF.

The chain recombines TRBV6-5 with TRBJ1-2; 7 bases agree with TRBD1. This CDR3 has 16 amino acids. Trimming cost V 4 bases and J 2 bases; bases outside gene matches: 10. Germline values: CDR1 MNHEY, CDR2 SVGAGI. CDR3 in amino acids: CASSSPATGWNYGYTF. DNA for the CDR3: TGTGCCAGCAGTTCCCCTGCGACAGGGTGGAACTATGGCTACACCTTC.

The rearrangement links TRBV10-3 to TRBJ2-2, with 8 bases that match TRBD1. The CDR3 runs to 13 residues. From germline, CDR1 is ENHRY and CDR2 SYGVKD. V shed 8 bases and J 5 bases; nucleotides not matched to a gene: 4. The CDR3 loop is CAIGGTGTGELFF. As DNA, the CDR3 is TGTGCCATCGGCGGGACAGGAACCGGGGAGCTGTTTTTT.